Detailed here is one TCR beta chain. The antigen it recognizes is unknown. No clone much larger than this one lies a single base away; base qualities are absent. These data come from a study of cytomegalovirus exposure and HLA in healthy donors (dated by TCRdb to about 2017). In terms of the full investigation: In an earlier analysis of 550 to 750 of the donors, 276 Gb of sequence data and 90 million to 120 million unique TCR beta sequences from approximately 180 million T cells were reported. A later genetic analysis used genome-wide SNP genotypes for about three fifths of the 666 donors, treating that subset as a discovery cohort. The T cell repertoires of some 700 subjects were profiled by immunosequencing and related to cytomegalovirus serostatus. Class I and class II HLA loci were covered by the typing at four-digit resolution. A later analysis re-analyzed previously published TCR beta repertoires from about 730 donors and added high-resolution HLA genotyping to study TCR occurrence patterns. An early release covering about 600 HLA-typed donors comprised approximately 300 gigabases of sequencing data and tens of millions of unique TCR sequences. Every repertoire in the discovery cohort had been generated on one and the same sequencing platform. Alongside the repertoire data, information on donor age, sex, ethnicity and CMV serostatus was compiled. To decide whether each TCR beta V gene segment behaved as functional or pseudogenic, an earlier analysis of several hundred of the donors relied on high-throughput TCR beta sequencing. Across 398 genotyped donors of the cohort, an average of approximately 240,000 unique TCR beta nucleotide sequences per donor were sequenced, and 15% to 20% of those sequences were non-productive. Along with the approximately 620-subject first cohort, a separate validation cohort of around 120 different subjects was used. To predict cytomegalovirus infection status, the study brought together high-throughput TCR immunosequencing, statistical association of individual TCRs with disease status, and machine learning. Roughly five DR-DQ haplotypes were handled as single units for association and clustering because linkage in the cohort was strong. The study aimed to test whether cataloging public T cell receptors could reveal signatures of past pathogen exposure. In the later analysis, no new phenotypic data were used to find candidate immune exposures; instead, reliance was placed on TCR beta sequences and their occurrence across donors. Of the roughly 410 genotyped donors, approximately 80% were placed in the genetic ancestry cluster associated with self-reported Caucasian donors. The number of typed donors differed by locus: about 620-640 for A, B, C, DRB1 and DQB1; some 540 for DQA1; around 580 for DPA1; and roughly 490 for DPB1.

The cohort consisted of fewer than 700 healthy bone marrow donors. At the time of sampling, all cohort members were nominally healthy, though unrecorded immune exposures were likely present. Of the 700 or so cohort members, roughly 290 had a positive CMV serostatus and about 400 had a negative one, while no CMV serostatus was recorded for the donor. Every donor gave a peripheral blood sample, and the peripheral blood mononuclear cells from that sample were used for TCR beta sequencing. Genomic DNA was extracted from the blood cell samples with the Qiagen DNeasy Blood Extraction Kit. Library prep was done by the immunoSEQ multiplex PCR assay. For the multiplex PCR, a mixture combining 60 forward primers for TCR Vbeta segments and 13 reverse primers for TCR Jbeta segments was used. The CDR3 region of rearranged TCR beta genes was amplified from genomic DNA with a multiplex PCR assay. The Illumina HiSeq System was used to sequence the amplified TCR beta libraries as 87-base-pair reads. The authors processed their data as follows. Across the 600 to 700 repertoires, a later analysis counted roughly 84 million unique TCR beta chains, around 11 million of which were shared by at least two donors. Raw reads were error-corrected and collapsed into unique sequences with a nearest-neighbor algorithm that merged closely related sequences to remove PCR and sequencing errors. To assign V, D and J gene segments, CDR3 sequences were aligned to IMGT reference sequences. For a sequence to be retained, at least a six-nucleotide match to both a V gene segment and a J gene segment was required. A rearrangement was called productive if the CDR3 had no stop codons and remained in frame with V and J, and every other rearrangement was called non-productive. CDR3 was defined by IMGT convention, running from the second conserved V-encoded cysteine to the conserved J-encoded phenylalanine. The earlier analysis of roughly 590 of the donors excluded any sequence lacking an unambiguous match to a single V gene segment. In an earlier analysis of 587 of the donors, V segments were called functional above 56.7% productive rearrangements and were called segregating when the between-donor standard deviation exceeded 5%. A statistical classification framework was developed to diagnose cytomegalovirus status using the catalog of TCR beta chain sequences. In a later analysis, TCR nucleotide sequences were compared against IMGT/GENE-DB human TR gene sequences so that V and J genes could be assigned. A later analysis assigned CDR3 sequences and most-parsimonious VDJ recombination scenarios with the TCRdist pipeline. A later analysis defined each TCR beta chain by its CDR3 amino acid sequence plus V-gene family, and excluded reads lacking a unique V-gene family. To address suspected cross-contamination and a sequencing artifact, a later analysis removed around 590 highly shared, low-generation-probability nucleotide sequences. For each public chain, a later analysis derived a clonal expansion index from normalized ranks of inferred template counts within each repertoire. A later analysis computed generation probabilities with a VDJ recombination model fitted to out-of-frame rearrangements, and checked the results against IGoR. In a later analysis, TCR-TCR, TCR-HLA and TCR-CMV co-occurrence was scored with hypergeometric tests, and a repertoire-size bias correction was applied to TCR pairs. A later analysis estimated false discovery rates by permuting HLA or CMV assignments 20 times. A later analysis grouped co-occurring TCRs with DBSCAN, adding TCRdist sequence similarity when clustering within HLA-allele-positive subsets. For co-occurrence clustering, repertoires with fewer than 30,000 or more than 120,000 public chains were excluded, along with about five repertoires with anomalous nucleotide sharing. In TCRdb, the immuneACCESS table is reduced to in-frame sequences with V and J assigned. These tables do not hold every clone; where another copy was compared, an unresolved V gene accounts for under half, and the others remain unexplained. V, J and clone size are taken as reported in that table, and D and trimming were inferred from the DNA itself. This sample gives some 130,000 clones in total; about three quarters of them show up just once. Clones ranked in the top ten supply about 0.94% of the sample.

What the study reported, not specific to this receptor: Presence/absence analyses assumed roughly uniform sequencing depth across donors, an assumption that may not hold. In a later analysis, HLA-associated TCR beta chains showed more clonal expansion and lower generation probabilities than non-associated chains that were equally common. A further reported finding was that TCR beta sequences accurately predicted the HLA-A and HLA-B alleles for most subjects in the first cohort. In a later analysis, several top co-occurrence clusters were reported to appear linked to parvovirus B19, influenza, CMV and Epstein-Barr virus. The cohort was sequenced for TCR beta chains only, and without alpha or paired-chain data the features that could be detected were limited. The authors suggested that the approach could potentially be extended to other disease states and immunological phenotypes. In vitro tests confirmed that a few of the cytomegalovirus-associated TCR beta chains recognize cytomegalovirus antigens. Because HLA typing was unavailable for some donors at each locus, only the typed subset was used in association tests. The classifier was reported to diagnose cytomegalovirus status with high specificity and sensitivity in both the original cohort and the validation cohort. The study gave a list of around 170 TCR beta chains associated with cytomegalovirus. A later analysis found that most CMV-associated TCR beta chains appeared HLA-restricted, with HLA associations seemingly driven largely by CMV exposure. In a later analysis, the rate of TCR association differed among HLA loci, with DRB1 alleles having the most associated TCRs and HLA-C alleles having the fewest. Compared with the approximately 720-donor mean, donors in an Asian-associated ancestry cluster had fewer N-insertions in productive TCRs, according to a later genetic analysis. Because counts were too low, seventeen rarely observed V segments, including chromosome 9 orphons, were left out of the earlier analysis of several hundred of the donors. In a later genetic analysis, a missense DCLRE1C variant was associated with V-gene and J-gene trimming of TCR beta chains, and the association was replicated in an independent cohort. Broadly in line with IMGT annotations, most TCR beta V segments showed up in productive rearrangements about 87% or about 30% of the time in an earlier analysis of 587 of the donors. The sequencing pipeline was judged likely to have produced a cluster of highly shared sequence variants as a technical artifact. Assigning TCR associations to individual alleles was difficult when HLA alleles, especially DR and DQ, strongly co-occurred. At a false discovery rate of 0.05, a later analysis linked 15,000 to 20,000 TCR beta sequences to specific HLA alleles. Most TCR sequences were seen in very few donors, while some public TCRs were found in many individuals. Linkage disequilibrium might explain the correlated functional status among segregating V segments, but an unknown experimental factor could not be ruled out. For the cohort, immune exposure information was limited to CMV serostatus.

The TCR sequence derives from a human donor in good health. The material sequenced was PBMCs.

The CDR3 protein: CASSQDQGKETQYF. DNA sequence: TGTGCCAGCAGCCAAGATCAGGGGAAAGAGACCCAGTACTTC. The rearranged chain carries TRBV4-2 and TRBJ2-5; TRBD1 is possibly the D segment (6 matching bases). The trim is 0 bases for V and 3 bases for J, with a gap of 8 bases between the germline ends. The CDR3, cysteine through phenylalanine, is 14 amino acids long. Only the CDR3 portion is preserved as DNA: 42 bases, with reading frame beginning at the first base. CDR1 and CDR2 (LGHNA, YNFKEQ) derive from the germline V gene.